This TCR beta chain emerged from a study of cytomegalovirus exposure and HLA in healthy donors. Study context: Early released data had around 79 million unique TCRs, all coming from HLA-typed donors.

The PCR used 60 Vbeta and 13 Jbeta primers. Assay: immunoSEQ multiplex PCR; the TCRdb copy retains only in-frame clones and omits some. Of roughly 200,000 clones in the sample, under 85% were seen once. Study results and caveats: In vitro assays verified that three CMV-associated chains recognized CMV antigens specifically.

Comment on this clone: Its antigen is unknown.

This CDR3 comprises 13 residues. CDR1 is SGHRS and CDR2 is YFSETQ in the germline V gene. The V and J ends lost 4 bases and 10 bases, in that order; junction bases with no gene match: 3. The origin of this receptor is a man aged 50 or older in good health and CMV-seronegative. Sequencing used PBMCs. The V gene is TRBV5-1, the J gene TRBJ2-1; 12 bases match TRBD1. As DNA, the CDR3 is TGCGCCAGCAGCCGGGACAGGGGGCTGGAGCAGTTCTTC. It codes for CASSRDRGLEQFF.